The 19 T cell receptor beta chains below come from one sample, sequenced in a study of T cell responses to AZD1222 COVID-19 vaccine (dated by TCRdb to about 2021). Receptor amplification or capture employed the immunoSEQ multiplex PCR assay. This immuneACCESS table, as held by TCRdb, lists in-frame sequences with V and J called but not all clones. Of the missing ones, under half trace to an unresolved V gene in checked studies; the others have no known cause. In this sample the table shows approximately 150,000 clones, 70% to 90% of which occur a single time. Clones ranked in the top ten supply approximately 3.1% of the sample. What this sample's time point label stands for: baseline before first vaccination. This sample comprised peripheral blood, obtained on day 0 of AZD1222 vaccination. Every receptor here comes from an adult in good health.

This chain joins TRBV19 and TRBJ2-5; 8 nucleotides match TRBD1. Germline CDR1 and CDR2: LNHDA and SQIVND (reference sequence). The ends lost 6 bases at V and 7 bases at J; junction bases unmatched: 13. The CDR3 has 15 amino acids. The CDR3 loop reads CASSKDREVRATQYF. The CDR3, as DNA: TGTGCCAGTAGCAAGGACAGGGAGGTGAGAGCGACCCAGTACTTC.

The rearrangement uses TRBV11-2 and TRBJ2-2; D is possibly TRBD2 (7 bases). There are 16 residues in the CDR3. CDR1 is SGHAT, CDR2 FQNNGV, per germline. The V end was cut by 5 bases, the J end by 4 bases, with 17 bases between. The CDR3 DNA reads TGTGCCAGCAGCCAGAGGGGGGGACACCCCACCGGGGAGCTGTTTTTT. It specifies CASSQRGGHPTGELFF.

The J gene is TRBJ2-7, the V gene TRBV4-3; 8 nucleotides line up with TRBD1. The germline V gene has CDR1 LGHNA and CDR2 YSLEER. The CDR3 has 14 amino acids. Unmatched junction bases numbered 6, after V lost 1 base and J lost 7 bases. The CDR3 protein is CASSQAGQAKEQYF. CDR3 coding DNA: TGCGCCAGCAGCCAAGCGGGACAGGCCAAAGAGCAGTACTTC.

V gene TRBV30 combines with J gene TRBJ2-1, with a tentative D call TRBD1 (6 bases). V was cut by 3 bases and J by 4 bases, with 16 bases left in between. From germline, CDR1 is GTSNPN and CDR2 SVGIG (reference sequence). The CDR3 has 15 residues. This CDR3 is CAWRPPGVSYNEQFF. As DNA, the CDR3 is TGTGCCTGGAGACCTCCAGGGGTTTCGTACAATGAGCAGTTCTTC.

V and J are TRBV6-2 or TRBV6-3 and TRBJ1-1; the match to TRBD1 covers 7 bases. Germline V gene sequence: CDR1 MNHEY, CDR2 SVGEGT. The CDR3 runs 12 residues. The V segment lost 4 bases and the J segment 11 bases; nucleotides outside the gene matches: 7. CDR3 region: CASSLQGWRAFF. CDR3 DNA sequence: TGTGCCAGCAGTTTACAGGGGTGGCGGGCTTTCTTT.

The gene calls are TRBV2 and TRBJ2-1; a weak D match, TRBD2 (5 bases). CDR3 length equals 14 residues. V lost 10 bases, J lost 0 bases, and 13 bases lay in between. From germline, CDR1 is SNHLY and CDR2 FYNNEI. The CDR3 DNA reads as TGTGCCACCCTCCCGGGGTTCTCCTACAATGAGCAGTTCTTC. Protein sequence: CATLPGFSYNEQFF.

The chain joins TRBV5-1 to TRBJ2-3; D is unresolved. The CDR3 extends over 15 amino acids. Germline CDR1 reads SGHRS; CDR2 reads YFSETQ. V was trimmed by 5 bases and J by 2 bases, leaving 15 bases between them. CDR3 loop: CASRPGPTNTDTQYF. The CDR3 coding sequence is TGCGCCAGCAGACCCGGACCTACGAACACAGATACGCAGTATTTT.

The chain uses TRBV29-1 and TRBJ1-1, with a tentative D call TRBD1 (5 bases). Germline lookup yields CDR1 SQVTM and CDR2 ANQGSEA. Between the trimmed V and J ends, which lost 1 base and 10 bases, there was a span of 25 bases. This CDR3 is 16 amino acids long. CDR3 bases: TGCAGCGTTGAAGGGGGCGCTTTTCAACCACGGTTGCCAGCTTTCTTT. This translates into CSVEGGAFQPRLPAFF.

The chain employs TRBV2 and TRBJ2-7; D is possibly TRBD1 (6 bases). Looked up from germline, CDR1 is SNHLY and CDR2 is FYNNEI. This CDR3 has 14 amino acids. Between the trimmed V and J ends, which lost 0 bases and 5 bases, there was a span of 11 bases. DNA for the CDR3: TGTGCCAGCAGTGAAGCGCAACAGGGAGACGAGCAGTACTTC. Its translation: CASSEAQQGDEQYF. The complete variable domain, with remaining parts taken from reference TRBV2 and TRBJ2-7, reads EPEVTQTPSHQVTQMGQEVILRCVPISNHLYFYWYRQILGQKVEFLVSFYNNEISEKSEIFDDQFSVERPDGSNFTLKIRSTKLEDSAMYFCASSEAQQGDEQYFGPGTRLTVT.

This clone showed up just once. This chain joins TRBV9 and TRBJ2-3; tentatively, D is TRBD2 (6 bases). Trimming took off 4 bases at V and 3 bases at J, with 15 bases between the two ends. CDR1 is SGDLS, CDR2 YYNGEE, per germline. The CDR3 runs to 15 residues. The CDR3 loop is CASSPIPGGTDTQYF. CDR3 in DNA: TGTGCCAGCAGCCCCATCCCCGGGGGAACAGATACGCAGTATTTT.

This clone occurred once. V and J are TRBV6-5 and TRBJ1-1; D not resolved. The CDR3 length is 15 residues. Looked up from germline, CDR1 is MNHEY and CDR2 is SVGAGI. Trimming took 8 bases from V and 0 from J, leaving 16 bases between them. The CDR3 sequence: CASSSFRSMNTEAFF. In nucleotides, the CDR3 is TGTGCCAGCTCGTCGTTCCGCTCCATGAACACTGAAGCTTTCTTT.

The chain joins TRBV7-8 to TRBJ2-3; D is unresolved. The CDR3 loop spans 13 amino acids. Trimming took off 4 bases at V and 4 bases at J, with 9 bases between the two ends. Germline-derived CDR1 and CDR2 are SGHVS and FQNEAQ. The CDR3 DNA reads as TGTGCCAGCAGCTCAAGGTTGGCAGATACGCAGTATTTT. Amino acids: CASSSRLADTQYF.

The chain combines TRBV27 with TRBJ2-3, with D unclear. The CDR3 has 13 residues. CDR1 and CDR2 (germline): MNHEY, SMNVEV (reference sequence). Trimming cost V 3 bases and J 6 bases, with 10 bases left between them. The CDR3 nucleotides read TGTGCCAGCAGTTTCGACCCGAGGGATACGCAGTATTTT. Protein sequence: CASSFDPRDTQYF.

CDR3 DNA: TGTGCCAGCCTTGAACCCCAGGGGGCGCGGCAAGAGACCCAGTACTTC. Residues: CASLEPQGARQETQYF. The chain employs TRBV6-9 and TRBJ2-5, with 8 positions matching TRBD1. Trimming took 8 bases from V and 2 from J; bases not matched to a gene: 13. Germline CDR1 MNHGY, CDR2 SVAAGI. The CDR3 sequence is 16 residues long.

This clone appeared a single time. V and J are TRBV28 and TRBJ1-4; TRBD1 agrees at 8 bases. After removal of 6 bases from V and 4 bases from J, the junction contained 10 bases not matched to a gene. This CDR3 region has 16 residues. Germline V CDR1 and CDR2: MDHEN, SYDVKM. The CDR3 protein is CASSRPGTGLNEKLFF. DNA for the CDR3: TGTGCCAGCAGCCGCCCCGGGACAGGACTTAATGAAAAACTGTTTTTT. The whole variable domain, filled in from reference TRBV28 and TRBJ1-4, reads DVKVTQSSRYLVKRTGEKVFLECVQDMDHENMFWYRQDPGLGLRLIYFSYDVKMKEKGDIPEGYSVSREKKERFSLILESASTNQTSMYLCASSRPGTGLNEKLFFGSGTQLSVL.

This sequence joins TRBV15 and TRBJ2-1; D is possibly TRBD2 (5 bases). Trimming removed 6 bases from V and 4 bases from J, with 10 bases in between. In germline, CDR1 is LNHNV, CDR2 YYDKDF (reference sequence). This CDR3 has 13 amino acids. This CDR3 is CATSKGGYNEQFF. CDR3 in DNA: TGTGCCACCAGTAAGGGCGGGTACAATGAGCAGTTCTTC.

This chain uses TRBV6-1 with TRBJ2-3; 9 positions agree with TRBD2. V shed 2 bases, J shed 5 bases, and the junction held 8 bases outside the gene matches. The CDR3 extends over 16 amino acids. Germline assignment: CDR1 MNHNS and CDR2 SASEGT. As DNA, the CDR3 is TGTGCCAGCAGTGAAAGAAGCGGGGGGCGGGGAGATACGCAGTATTTT. As protein: CASSERSGGRGDTQYF.

V is TRBV4-3 and J is TRBJ2-5; 7 nucleotides match TRBD1. CDR1 and CDR2 from the germline V gene are LGHNA and YSLEER. This CDR3 spans 13 amino acids. V shed 3 bases, J shed 3 bases, and the junction held 1 base outside the gene matches. The CDR3 here is CASSHDREETQYF. The CDR3, as DNA: TGCGCCAGCAGCCATGACAGGGAAGAGACCCAGTACTTC.

This rearrangement joins TRBV29-1 to TRBJ2-1, with 13 bases lining up with TRBD2. The CDR3 is 13 residues long. From germline, CDR1 is SQVTM and CDR2 ANQGSEA. V lost 2 bases, J lost 15 bases, and 7 bases stayed unmatched. The CDR3 bases are TGCAGCGTTGAAAAACAGGGACTAGCGGGACGGTTCTTC. Translating gives CSVEKQGLAGRFF.